This T cell receptor beta chain was captured by sequencing in a study of control samples from healthy donors and cancer patients. This table comes from immunoSEQ multiplex PCR, and its TCRdb copy is limited to in-frame clones, with some not included. Of 100,000 to 150,000 clones listed, over 80% were seen once; the top ten hold 0.55% to 0.65%. Looked up from germline, CDR1 is SQVTM and CDR2 is ANQGSEA. This CDR3 has 10 residues. V shed 7 bases, J shed 6 bases, and the junction held 2 bases outside the gene matches. The TCR sequence derives from a man older than 75 with head and neck cancer. The sequenced sample was PBMCs. V gene TRBV29-1 combines with J gene TRBJ1-1, with TRBD1 matching 7 bases. The CDR3 sequence: CSAGQAEAFF. For the CDR3, the DNA is TGCAGCGCCGGACAGGCTGAAGCTTTCTTT.